These 9 T cell receptor beta chains came from one sample sequenced in a study of T cell responses to AZD1222 COVID-19 vaccine (dated by TCRdb to about 2021). The method behind the library was the immunoSEQ multiplex PCR assay. TCRdb's version of the immuneACCESS table is confined to in-frame rearrangements and falls short of the full clone set. An unresolved V gene accounts for under half of the shortfall where checked; the remainder is of unknown origin. For this sample the table gives 100,000 to 140,000 clones, of which 92% were detected only once. Clones ranked in the top ten supply 8.5% to 10% of the sample. This specimen's time point label, per the study, means: about 28 days (+/-7) after the second vaccine dose. This specimen was peripheral blood, taken 28 days after the second AZD1222 dose. These TCRs come from an adult who received the AZD1222 COVID-19 vaccine.

The sample holds one count of this clone. The V call is TRBV5-1, the J call TRBJ2-5; 9 bases fit TRBD2. The CDR3 has 15 amino acids. Germline assignment: CDR1 SGHRS and CDR2 YFSETQ. V lost 7 bases to trimming and J lost 4 bases; unmatched junction nucleotides: 11. The CDR3, as DNA: TGCGCCAGCGGATGGCAAGCGGGGGGCGCAGAGACCCAGTACTTC. Protein: CASGWQAGGAETQYF.

In this sample, this clone turned up once. The genes are TRBV11-3 and TRBJ2-1; 9 positions match TRBD2. V was pared by 7 bases and J by 1 base, with 8 bases of the junction left unmatched. The CDR3 covers 16 residues. Looked up from germline, CDR1 is SGHNT and CDR2 is YENEEA. The CDR3 protein is CASTVWTSASYNEQFF. DNA of the CDR3: TGTGCCAGCACCGTCTGGACTAGCGCGTCCTACAATGAGCAGTTCTTC.

The rearrangement joins TRBV5-4 to TRBJ2-3, with TRBD2 matching 8 bases. Per the germline V gene, CDR1 is SGHNT and CDR2 is YYREEE (reference sequence). The CDR3 sequence is 16 residues long. Unmatched junction bases numbered 7, after V lost 3 bases and J lost 1 base. CDR3 DNA: TGTGCCAGCAGCTCGGAAGCGGGAGCGGGCACAGATACGCAGTATTTT. Amino acids: CASSSEAGAGTDTQYF.

The genes are TRBV11-2 and TRBJ1-2; D unclear. Trimming pared 2 bases from V and 4 bases from J, leaving 8 bases between. CDR3 size: 13 residues. Germline lookup yields CDR1 SGHAT and CDR2 FQNNGV. CDR3 sequence reads: CASSLIEGYGYTF. CDR3 coding DNA: TGTGCCAGCAGCTTAATAGAGGGCTATGGCTACACCTTC.

This chain links TRBV7-8 with TRBJ2-2; no clear D gene. CDR1 is SGHVS and CDR2 is FQNEAQ in the germline V gene. V was shortened by 5 bases and J by 6 bases, with 13 bases between the two germline ends. The CDR3 extends over 14 amino acids. CDR3 loop: CASSITSFPGELFF. The CDR3 nucleotides are TGTGCCAGCAGCATTACGAGCTTCCCCGGGGAGCTGTTTTTT.

The chain carries TRBV5-1 and TRBJ2-1; D might be TRBD1 or TRBD2, each matching 5 bases. V lost 4 bases and J 9 bases, leaving 17 bases between the germline ends. The CDR3 contains 14 residues. Germline CDR1 and CDR2: SGHRS and YFSETQ. The CDR3 DNA reads TGCGCCAGCAGCCTGGGGGACGCCTGGGGTGAGCAGTTCTTC. Its protein product is CASSLGDAWGEQFF. Full variable domain (remainder filled in from reference TRBV5-1 and TRBJ2-1): KAGVTQTPRYLIKTRGQQVTLSCSPISGHRSVSWYQQTPGQGLQFLFEYFSETQRNKGNFPGRFSGRQFSNSRSEMNVSTLELGDSALYLCASSLGDAWGEQFFGPGTRLTVL.

This clone came up a few times. The sample carries other DNA sequences with the same CDR3. V usage is TRBV19 and J usage is TRBJ1-5; TRBD1 matches at 8 bases. V gave up 2 bases and J gave up 6 bases; unmatched junction bases: 24. The CDR3 totals 21 residues. Germline values: CDR1 LNHDA, CDR2 SQIVND (reference sequence). CDR3 in amino acids: CASSIYLRRQGMSRTGQPQHF. CDR3 DNA sequence: TGTGCCAGTAGTATATATTTACGACGACAGGGGATGTCGAGGACGGGTCAGCCCCAGCATTTT.

V is TRBV6-5 and J is TRBJ2-2, with TRBD2 matching over 9 bases. Looked up from germline, CDR1 is MNHEY and CDR2 is SVGAGI. The J segment lost 6 bases and the V segment lost 4 bases, leaving 6 bases of the junction unmatched. The length of the CDR3 is 15 residues. The CDR3 is CASSLAGVAPGELFF. The CDR3 DNA sequence: TGTGCCAGCAGTTTAGCGGGAGTGGCTCCCGGGGAGCTGTTTTTT.

The chain links TRBV3-1 (or the pseudogene TRBV3-2) to TRBJ1-2; possible D gene TRBD1, 5 bases. Looked up from germline, CDR1 is LGHDT and CDR2 is YNNKEL (reference sequence). The CDR3 spans 12 residues. V gave up 3 bases and J gave up 8 bases, with 10 bases separating them. CDR3 sequence (DNA): TGTGCCAGCAGCCAGGACAAACGGGGCTACACCTTC. The encoded protein is CASSQDKRGYTF.